This T cell receptor (beta chain) was retrieved from a study of blood T cell repertoires in COVID-19. Turning to the study itself: Whether acute or convalescent, the COVID-19 samples came from the United States, Italy and Spain. PBMCs, B-cell-depleted T cells, or T cells were the source of the cDNA or gDNA that made up the material.

In the authors' methods: Quantification of nucleated cells was approximated via reference gene primer amplification. Here immunoSEQ multiplex PCR was the method, and the copy in TCRdb shows in-frame clones only, minus some. That table is the source of V, J and clone size, and D and trimming were worked out from the DNA. In the table there are some 180,000 clones, approximately 84% of which are singletons. Trimming removed 2 bases from V and 0 bases from J; junction bases left unmatched: 2. The CDR3 covers 15 residues. Germline V gene data show CDR1 as SGHDT and CDR2 as YYEEEE. The TCR sequence derives from a human donor in a cohort sampled during active COVID-19. Sequencing was done on a sample of peripheral blood. This rearrangement joins TRBV5-6 to TRBJ2-1; 7 bases line up with TRBD2. In DNA, the CDR3 is TGTGCCAGCAGCTTCGGCGGGAGCTCCTACAATGAGCAGTTCTTC. Protein sequence: CASSFGGSSYNEQFF.